Below, 25 T cell receptor beta chains from the same sample are listed, as sequenced in a study of lung T cells in sarcoidosis with Löfgren's syndrome. TCRdb ran MiXCR on the reads and lists one entry per CDR3 protein. The repertoire holds some 18,000 distinct CDR3 sequences, with 20% to 25% as singletons. Source material: CD4+ T cells from PBMCs. Every receptor here comes from a human donor with sarcoidosis (Löfgren's syndrome or another form), or a control subject (not recorded which).

By sample share, this clonotype is medium-sized. The V call is TRBV6-1, the J call TRBJ1-5; TRBD1 aligns across 8 bases. Germline V lookup: CDR1 MNHNS, CDR2 SASEGT. Germline trimming cut 4 bases from V and 4 bases from J; bases unmatched to any gene: 0. The CDR3 length is 13 residues. The CDR3 is CASSGTGNQPQHF. DNA of the CDR3: TGTGCCAGCAGTGGGACAGGGAATCAGCCCCAGCATTTT.

This clonotype was recorded many times. J is TRBJ2-7 and V is TRBV28; the D gene is possibly TRBD2 (5 bases). CDR1 and CDR2 (germline): MDHEN, SYDVKM. There are 13 residues in the CDR3. V lost 9 bases to trimming and J lost 0 bases, with 12 bases between them. The CDR3 sequence is CASGRLTSYEQYF. In DNA form, the CDR3 reads TGTGCCAGTGGTAGACTAACCTCCTACGAGCAGTACTTC.

As concerns this clonotype: The junction shows a germline mismatch at one end, possibly a read error. The chain joins TRBV6-1 to TRBJ1-4; D not certain. The germline gives CDR1 MNHNS, CDR2 SASEGT. The CDR3 consists of 12 residues. CDR3 sequence (DNA): TGTGCAAGCAGTCAAGTTAATGAAAAACTGTCTTTT. It is translated as CASSQVNEKLSF.

About this clonotype: A much larger clone lies one base from this, so it may be a read error. The gene calls are TRBV4-2 and TRBJ2-5; TRBD2 matches 8 bases. The germline V gene has CDR1 LGHNA and CDR2 YNFKEQ. J gave up 4 bases and V 2 bases, and 18 bases lay outside the gene matches. The CDR3 has 19 residues. CDR3 sequence (DNA): TGTGCCAGCAGCCAATACTCGCTCCTTCGGGGGGGAGAAGGAGAGACCCAGTACTTC. Its translation is CASSQYSLLRGGEGETQYF.

The chain combines TRBV13 with TRBJ2-1, with no clear D. Trimming pared 5 bases from V and 1 base from J, leaving 12 bases between. CDR1 is PRHDT and CDR2 is FYEKMQ in the germline V gene (reference sequence). This CDR3 spans 15 amino acids. The CDR3 bases are TGTGCCAGCAGCGAAACCATTGGTTCCTACAATGAGCAGTTCTTC. As protein: CASSETIGSYNEQFF.

This clonotype was counted many times. The V gene is TRBV18, the J gene TRBJ1-5; 9 nucleotides match TRBD1. V lost 0 bases and J lost 3; bases outside the gene matches: 9. Germline loops: CDR1 KGHSH, CDR2 LQKENI. This CDR3 comprises 18 residues. CDR3 sequence reads: CASSPPKDRGLVNQPQHF. Here the CDR3 DNA reads TGTGCCAGCTCACCACCGAAGGACAGGGGTCTCGTCAATCAGCCCCAGCATTTT.

Turning to this clonotype: This may arise from a read error, as a much more abundant clone is one base away. The V gene is TRBV20-1, the J gene TRBJ2-1; tentative D call: TRBD1 (5 bases). Germline-derived CDR1 and CDR2 are DFQATT and SNEGSKA (reference sequence). The CDR3 is 15 residues long. The CDR3 is CRARDQGAAYNEQFF. The CDR3 DNA follows: TGCAGGGCTAGAGATCAAGGGGCTGCCTACAATGAGCAGTTCTTC.

A single count supports this clonotype. The germline gene is not matched at one end of the junction; a read error may be the cause. J is TRBJ2-7 and V is TRBV6-1; TRBD2 might be the D (5 bases). Germline CDR1 reads MNHNS; CDR2 reads SASEGT. This CDR3 is built from 15 residues. The CDR3 DNA sequence: TGTGCCAGCACTGAAATTCTTCCGGGAATAAACAAGCAGTACTTC. It translates to CASTEILPGINKQYF.

As for this clonotype: An end of the junction differs from the germline gene, which may be a read error. The gene calls are TRBV2 and TRBJ2-3; 8 bases map to TRBD2. CDR1 is SNHLY, CDR2 FYNNEI, per germline. This CDR3 has 13 residues. CDR3 region: CASKVGRVGTHYF. DNA of the CDR3: TGTGCCAGCAAGGTCGGGAGGGTAGGTACGCATTATTTT.

This clonotype occurred many times. This chain connects TRBV6-6 to TRBJ2-1; D gene ambiguous. Germline CDR1 and CDR2: MNHNY and SVGAGI (reference sequence). Trimming cost V 2 bases and J 5 bases, with 1 base left between them. The CDR3 covers 11 residues. The CDR3 reads CASSYHNEQFF. The CDR3 DNA sequence: TGTGCCAGCAGTTACCACAATGAGCAGTTCTTC.

This clonotype was recorded at least ten times. The chain is built from TRBV20-1 and TRBJ2-7, with 13 bases matching TRBD2. With 0 bases clipped from V and 4 bases from J, the junction kept 9 bases outside the gene matches. From germline, CDR1 is DFQATT and CDR2 SNEGSKA (reference sequence). The CDR3 is 17 residues long. The CDR3 loop is CSARDKGLAGDGYEQYF. The CDR3 region has the DNA TGCAGTGCTAGAGATAAAGGACTAGCGGGAGACGGGTACGAGCAGTACTTC.

In its sample, this clonotype was seen once. This may come from a read error, since a much larger clone is one base off. This rearrangement joins TRBV2 to TRBJ2-5; no definite D call. The CDR3 length is 12 residues. The germline CDR1 and CDR2 sequences are SNHLY and FYNNEI. The CDR3 DNA follows: TGTGCCAGGAGACGCTGTAAAGAGACCCAGTGCTTC. Translated, it gives CARRRCKETQCF.

This clonotype was detected many times. The rearrangement joins TRBV2 to TRBJ1-1; D may be TRBD1 (5 bases). In germline, CDR1 is SNHLY, CDR2 FYNNEI. V was clipped by 3 bases and J by 10 bases, with 12 bases between them. The CDR3 length is 12 residues. CDR3 in DNA: TGTGCCAGCAGTGACACAGGTATAAGAGCTTTCTTT. This encodes CASSDTGIRAFF.

This clonotype has a single count. In this CDR3 the conserved last residue, phenylalanine or tryptophan, is missing, so a read error is likely. The chain combines TRBV10-3 with TRBJ2-3; 8 nucleotides line up with TRBD2. The CDR3 covers 15 residues. J was trimmed by 1 base and V by 7 bases; bases with no gene match: 7. Germline V CDR1 and CDR2: ENHRY, SYGVKD. The CDR3, as DNA: TGTGCCATCACGGACCGGGGACTAGGCACAGATACGCAGTATTCT. The encoded protein is CAITDRGLGTDTQYS.

Notes on this clonotype: It may be a read error: a sequence one base away is much more abundant. The CDR3 sequence is CTSSQIRETQYF. The CDR3 DNA is TGTACCAGCAGCCAGATCCGGGAGACCCAGTACTTC. J is TRBJ2-5 and V is TRBV14; D unclear. Germline CDR1 reads SGHDN; CDR2 reads FVKESK. CDR3 size: 12 residues.

J is TRBJ2-1 and V is TRBV27, with D hard to call. The CDR3 is 18 residues long. The germline gives CDR1 MNHEY, CDR2 SMNVEV (reference sequence). With 5 bases removed from V and 8 bases from J, the gap between germline ends came to 28 bases. In DNA, the CDR3 is TGTGCCAGCAGTGTATTTCCCCCCCACCGGGCAGGAAAGGATGAGCAGTTCTTC. Residues: CASSVFPPHRAGKDEQFF.

This clonotype was seen many times. V is TRBV19 and J is TRBJ1-5; D perhaps matches TRBD1 (5 bases). Trimming removed 2 bases at V and 4 bases at J, with 15 bases between. CDR3 length: 16 residues. Germline V lookup: CDR1 LNHDA, CDR2 SQIVND (reference sequence). As DNA, the CDR3 is TGTGCCAGTAGTATACGGGTACAGGAGGAGAATCAGCCCCAGCATTTT. Translating gives CASSIRVQEENQPQHF.

This clonotype was seen repeatedly, ten times or more. The rearrangement joins TRBV7-2 to TRBJ2-3; D possibly corresponds to TRBD1 (6 bases). V shed 1 base and J shed 1 base, with 18 bases lying between them. The V gene's germline CDR1 is SGHTA and CDR2 FQGNSA. The CDR3 totals 18 residues. CDR3 DNA: TGTGCCAGCAGCTTAGTTCATCCGTCAGGGGCTGGCACAGATACGCAGTATTTT. Amino acid sequence: CASSLVHPSGAGTDTQYF.

By share, this clonotype counts as medium-sized. The rearrangement links TRBV27 to TRBJ1-5, with D possibly matching TRBD1 (5 bases). The germline gives CDR1 MNHEY, CDR2 SMNVEV (reference sequence). The CDR3 is 18 residues long. Between the trimmed V and J ends, which lost 2 bases and 0 bases, there was a span of 17 bases. The CDR3 DNA reads TGTGCCAGCAGTTTAAAATTTGGGGGACCTGTTAGCAATCAGCCCCAGCATTTT. Translation gives CASSLKFGGPVSNQPQHF.

By sample share, this clonotype is medium-sized. V usage is TRBV28 and J usage is TRBJ1-5; D is possibly TRBD1 (6 bases). Between the trimmed V and J ends, which lost 6 bases and 0 bases, there was a span of 18 bases. CDR3 length equals 17 residues. Germline CDR1 reads MDHEN; CDR2 reads SYDVKM. In DNA form, the CDR3 reads TGTGCCAGCAGACGGGAGGGACAAATTTATAGCAATCAGCCCCAGCATTTT. Translating it yields CASRREGQIYSNQPQHF.

This clonotype was picked up many times. The V and J genes are TRBV20-1 and TRBJ1-5; TRBD1 matches at 7 bases. The CDR3 extends over 15 amino acids. V dropped 3 bases and J dropped 3; count of bases not matched to a gene: 8. Per the germline V gene, CDR1 is DFQATT and CDR2 is SNEGSKA (reference sequence). The chain's CDR3 is CSASPATGYNQPQHF. CDR3 in DNA: TGCAGTGCTAGCCCCGCGACAGGGTACAATCAGCCCCAGCATTTT.

This clonotype has only a few counts. The chain links TRBV5-1 to TRBJ2-1; no clear D. Trimming removed 0 bases at V and 2 bases at J, with 9 bases between. This CDR3 is 15 amino acids long. Germline V gives CDR1 SGHRS, CDR2 YFSETQ. In DNA form, the CDR3 reads TGCGCCAGCAGCTTGGCTCGCGGCCCCTACAATGAGCAGTTCTTC. As protein: CASSLARGPYNEQFF.

As to this clonotype: This may be a read error, as it is one base from a much larger clone. V usage is TRBV19 and J usage is TRBJ1-1; no reliable D call. Germline CDR1 is LNHDA and CDR2 is SQIVND (reference sequence). The CDR3 extends over 14 amino acids. The CDR3: CASSIYGTNIEAFF. CDR3 nucleotides: TGTGCCAGTAGTATTTACGGTACGAACATTGAAGCTTTCTTT.

This clonotype came up many times. V and J are TRBV5-1 and TRBJ2-3; TRBD1 or TRBD2 may be the D gene (6 bases each). Germline CDR1 is SGHRS and CDR2 is YFSETQ. This CDR3 is 13 amino acids long. Trimming took 4 bases from V and 8 from J, leaving 14 bases between them. CDR3 amino acids: CASSPTTGATQYF. DNA for the CDR3: TGCGCCAGCAGCCCTACCACGGGGGCTACGCAGTATTTT.

This clonotype was seen ten or more times. The rearrangement joins TRBV3-1 to TRBJ2-3; 8 nucleotides line up with TRBD1. The V gene's germline CDR1 is LGHDT and CDR2 YNNKEL (reference sequence). This CDR3 is built from 14 residues. With V trimmed by 3 bases and J by 4 bases, 3 bases remained unmatched. CDR3 in DNA: TGTGCCAGCAGCCATCCGGACAGGGCAGATACGCAGTATTTT. It is translated as CASSHPDRADTQYF.